This section outlines one T cell receptor (beta chain) sequence together with its context. CDR3 size: 12 residues. Germline V gene sequence: CDR1 SNHLY, CDR2 FYNNEI. The V gene end was trimmed by 1 base and the J gene end by 14 bases; junction bases not matched to a gene: 5. The record originates from a study of blood T cell repertoires in COVID-19. Study details: Sites in the United States, Italy and Spain provided acute and convalescent COVID-19 samples. Sources were T cells, B-cell-depleted T cells, or PBMCs; the material itself was cDNA or gDNA.

In the original workflow: Amplification of reference gene primers provided the estimated nucleated cell counts. The method was immunoSEQ multiplex PCR; TCRdb's version includes in-frame clones alone and lacks a portion of them. V and J calls and clone size are those listed in that table; D and trimming were worked out from the DNA. The data contain about 230,000 clones, about 79% of them seen just once; the ten biggest clones take up around 2.4%. The chain recombines TRBV2 with TRBJ2-1; TRBD1 matches at 7 bases. Material for sequencing was peripheral blood. The TCR originated in a man aged 40-49 years who had recovered from COVID-19. In DNA form, the CDR3 reads TGTGCCAGCAGTGAAGAGTGGACAGGCGAGTTCTTC. It encodes CASSEEWTGEFF.